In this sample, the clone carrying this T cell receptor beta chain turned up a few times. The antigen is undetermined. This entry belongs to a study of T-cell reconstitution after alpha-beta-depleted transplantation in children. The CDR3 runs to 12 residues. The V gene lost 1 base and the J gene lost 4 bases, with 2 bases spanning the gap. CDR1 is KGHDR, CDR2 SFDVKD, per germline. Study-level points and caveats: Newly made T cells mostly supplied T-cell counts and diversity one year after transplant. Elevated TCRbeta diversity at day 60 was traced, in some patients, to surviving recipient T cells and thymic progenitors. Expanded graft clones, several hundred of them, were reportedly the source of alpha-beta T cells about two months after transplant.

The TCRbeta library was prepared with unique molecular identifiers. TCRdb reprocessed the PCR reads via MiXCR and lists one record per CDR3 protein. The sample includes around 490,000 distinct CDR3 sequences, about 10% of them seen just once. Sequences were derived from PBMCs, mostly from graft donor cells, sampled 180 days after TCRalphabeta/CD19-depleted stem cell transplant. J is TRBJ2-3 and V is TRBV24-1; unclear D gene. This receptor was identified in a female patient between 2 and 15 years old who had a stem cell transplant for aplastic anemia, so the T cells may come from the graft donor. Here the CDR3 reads CATSDFADTQYF. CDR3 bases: TGTGCCACCAGTGATTTCGCAGATACGCAGTATTTT.